This TCR beta chain was sequenced during a study of blood T cells in healthy people across ages. Germline assignment: CDR1 SGHAT and CDR2 FQNNGV. With termini counted, the CDR3 has 14 amino acids. This clonotype has only a few counts. This likely comes from a read error, as the CDR3 has no conserved phenylalanine or tryptophan at its end. The limits of the CDR3 on the DNA are not certain, so only TCRdb's listed CDR3 is given. The use of a sample-barcoded 5' primer and a J-beta primer mix characterized a second PCR of about 7 to 12 cycles. TCRdb reanalysed the 5' RACE reads using MiXCR and keeps one entry per CDR3 protein. This table holds roughly 800,000 distinct CDR3 sequences, roughly 24% found once. These data also featured in a second study, about T cells of mothers and their children. According to that study: It was related mother-child pairs that showed slightly higher overlap than unrelated pairs, without reaching significance.

The sequence was obtained from a boy aged 10-17 years in good health. The specimen sequenced was blood. This chain joins TRBV11-2 and TRBJ2-4; no check of the table's D call, TRBD1, against the DNA was made. CDR3: CASSLDTVRGQQSL.